One sample yielded the 24 T cell receptor beta chains listed below, sequenced in a study of shared clonotypes between healthy human individuals. Method: immunoSEQ multiplex PCR; TCRdb's copy keeps in-frame clones and lacks some. The data contain some 680,000 clones, around four fifths of them seen just once; the ten biggest clones take up around 1.8%. Sequenced input: memory CD4+ T cells sorted from blood. Specified subset: CD45RA-negative fraction. The receptor source for this set is a young woman in good health.

Here the CDR3 DNA reads TGTGCCAGCAGCCGCGGTGGGAGCGGTGTCAACTATGGCTACACCTTC. Amino acid sequence: CASSRGGSGVNYGYTF. The chain links TRBV11-2 to TRBJ1-2; D remains unclear. CDR3 length: 16 residues. The V and J ends lost 5 bases and 2 bases respectively, with 18 bases between them. Germline values: CDR1 SGHAT, CDR2 FQNNGV. The whole variable domain, filled in from reference TRBV11-2 and TRBJ1-2, reads EAGVAQSPRYKIIEKRQSVAFWCNPISGHATLYWYQQILGQGPKLLIQFQNNGVVDDSQLPKDRFSAERLKGVDSTLKIQPAKLEDSAVYLCASSRGGSGVNYGYTFGSGTRLTVV.

The rearrangement uses TRBV6-1 and TRBJ2-7; D is uncertain. The CDR3 extends over 13 amino acids. Germline lookup yields CDR1 MNHNS and CDR2 SASEGT. Trimming took 10 bases from V and 0 from J, leaving 13 bases between them. CDR3 sequence: CATETAGSYEQYF. The CDR3 DNA reads TGTGCCACCGAAACGGCCGGCTCCTACGAGCAGTACTTC.

The chain employs TRBV6-6 and TRBJ1-5, with TRBD1 as a possible D gene (6 bases). The V gene lost 4 bases and the J gene lost 4 bases, with 14 bases spanning the gap. Germline lookup yields CDR1 MNHNY and CDR2 SVGAGI (reference sequence). There are 15 residues in the CDR3. The CDR3 sequence: CASSFAAGENQPQHF. As DNA, the CDR3 is TGTGCCAGCAGTTTCGCCGCAGGGGAGAATCAGCCCCAGCATTTT.

This chain joins TRBV28 and TRBJ2-7; 9 nucleotides agree with TRBD2. The CDR3 spans 16 residues. The trim removed 6 bases at V and 4 bases at J, leaving 13 bases unmatched. Per the germline V gene, CDR1 is MDHEN and CDR2 is SYDVKM. This chain's CDR3 is CASRPKTSGAKYEQYF. The CDR3 region has the DNA TGTGCCAGCAGACCCAAGACTAGCGGAGCTAAATACGAGCAGTACTTC.

The chain recombines TRBV10-2 with TRBJ2-1; D is uncertain. Germline values: CDR1 WSHSY, CDR2 SAAADI. The CDR3 contains 10 residues. Trimming took off 7 bases at V and 10 bases at J, with 8 bases between the two ends. CDR3 in DNA: TGCGCCAGCACCCGCCGGGAGCAGTTCTTC. It encodes CASTRREQFF.

This chain connects TRBV27 to TRBJ2-1; 9 bases are a match to TRBD2. The ends lost 5 bases at V and 4 bases at J; junction bases unmatched: 3. The CDR3 loop spans 14 amino acids. CDR1 MNHEY and CDR2 SMNVEV come from the germline V gene (reference sequence). The chain's CDR3 is CASSRSGGYNEQFF. The CDR3 DNA is TGTGCCAGCAGTAGGAGCGGGGGGTACAATGAGCAGTTCTTC.

In the case of this clone: Distinct nucleotide sequences in the sample also encode this CDR3. The chain links TRBV9 to TRBJ1-1; D is undetermined. V was shortened by 0 bases and J by 1 base, with 4 bases between the two germline ends. CDR3 size: 13 residues. CDR1 SGDLS and CDR2 YYNGEE come from the germline V gene. The CDR3 spells CASSVGPNTEAFF. CDR3 DNA: TGTGCCAGCAGCGTAGGCCCGAACACTGAAGCTTTCTTT.

This clone was seen repeatedly, ten times or more. CDR3 DNA: TGTGCCAGCAGTCTCCAGGGACAGGGGCTTTCTACGAGACAGTACTTC. It yields the protein CASSLQGQGLSTRQYF. This chain joins TRBV28 and TRBJ2-7; TRBD1 matches 10 bases. The CDR3 length is 16 residues. V shed 5 bases and J 10 bases; nucleotides not matched to a gene: 17. Germline V gene lookup returns CDR1 MDHEN and CDR2 SYDVKM.

The V and J genes are TRBV28 and TRBJ1-4; tentatively, D is TRBD1 (6 bases). CDR1 and CDR2 from the germline V gene are MDHEN and SYDVKM. V gave up 5 bases and J gave up 8 bases, with 18 bases separating them. The CDR3 runs to 15 residues. CDR3 bases: TGTGCCAGCAGTCCTGCGGGGGCGGTGCGGGAAAAACTGTTTTTT. Encoded protein: CASSPAGAVREKLFF.

CDR3 sequence: CASSTRQGEVGELFF. The CDR3 coding sequence is TGTGCCAGTAGTACCCGACAGGGGGAGGTCGGGGAGCTGTTTTTT. The rearrangement uses TRBV19 and TRBJ2-2; 9 bases line up with TRBD1. V gave up 4 bases and J gave up 7 bases; unmatched junction bases: 7. The germline V gene encodes CDR1 LNHDA and CDR2 SQIVND (reference sequence). This CDR3 contains 15 residues.

This clone is a singleton in its sample. The chain recombines TRBV6-1 with TRBJ1-5; 8 nucleotides align to TRBD1. J lost 3 bases, V lost 6 bases, and 7 bases had no gene match. This CDR3 comprises 15 residues. Germline V gives CDR1 MNHNS, CDR2 SASEGT. The CDR3: CASRDMGQVNQPQHF. CDR3 bases: TGTGCCAGCAGAGACATGGGACAGGTCAATCAGCCCCAGCATTTT.

The chain uses TRBV7-8 and TRBJ2-7; D is unclear. V was cut by 1 base and J by 1 base, with 14 bases left in between. This CDR3 region has 16 residues. Germline CDR1 and CDR2: SGHVS and FQNEAQ. CDR3 amino acids: CASSLGLAVTSYEQYF. Here the CDR3 DNA reads TGTGCCAGCAGCTTAGGTCTGGCAGTTACATCCTACGAGCAGTACTTC.

The chain links TRBV7-8 to TRBJ2-7; weak D call: TRBD2 (6 bases). CDR1 and CDR2 from the germline V gene are SGHVS and FQNEAQ. The CDR3 runs 14 residues. V was trimmed by 6 bases and J by 2 bases, leaving 14 bases between them. CDR3 loop: CASSLGGRAYEQYF. Written as DNA, the CDR3 is TGTGCCAGCAGTTTGGGGGGACGGGCCTACGAGCAGTACTTC. Full variable domain (missing parts from reference TRBV7-8 and TRBJ2-7): GAGVSQSPRYKVAKRGQDVALRCDPISGHVSLFWYQQALGQGPEFLTYFQNEAQLDKSGLPSDRFFAERPEGSVSTLKIQRTQQEDSAVYLCASSLGGRAYEQYFGPGTRLTVT.

This clone was observed once. The V call is TRBV5-1, the J call TRBJ2-7, with D possibly matching TRBD1 (5 bases). Germline loops: CDR1 SGHRS, CDR2 YFSETQ. V was trimmed by 2 bases and J by 3 bases, leaving 12 bases between them. There are 14 residues in the CDR3. The CDR3 nucleotides read TGCGCCAGCAGCTTCCTAGGGGTCGACTACGAGCAGTACTTC. As protein: CASSFLGVDYEQYF.

The J gene is TRBJ1-1, the V gene TRBV10-3; tentative D call: TRBD1 (5 bases). The CDR3 loop spans 13 amino acids. CDR1 ENHRY and CDR2 SYGVKD come from the germline V gene. V gave up 11 bases and J gave up 8 bases, with 21 bases separating them. As DNA, the CDR3 is TGTGCCGTCCGGGGGACTGGGGTGAGGGAAGCTTTCTTT. This translates into CAVRGTGVREAFF.

The chain recombines TRBV2 with TRBJ2-7, with 7 bases fitting TRBD2. The CDR3 is 14 amino acids. With V trimmed by 5 bases and J by 4 bases, 8 bases remained unmatched. Germline CDR1 reads SNHLY; CDR2 reads FYNNEI. The CDR3 DNA is TGTGCCAGCAGTCGGGCGGGGGATACATACGAGCAGTACTTC. Encoded protein: CASSRAGDTYEQYF.

The gene calls are TRBV10-1 and TRBJ2-2; D gene uncertain. The V end lost 5 bases, the J end lost 5 bases, and 6 bases lay between the germline ends. Germline V gene sequence: CDR1 WNHNN, CDR2 SYGVQD (reference sequence). This CDR3 has 12 residues. DNA for the CDR3: TGCGCCAGCAGTTTTGAGACCGGGGAGCTGTTTTTT. Its translation is CASSFETGELFF.

The V and J genes are TRBV9 and TRBJ2-2; TRBD1 matches at 7 bases. This CDR3 region has 15 residues. Per the germline V gene, CDR1 is SGDLS and CDR2 is YYNGEE. The junction had 3 bases not matched to a gene; V was cut back by 0 bases and J by 4 bases. The CDR3 nucleotides read TGTGCCAGCAGCGTAGCAGGGGGACCCACCGGGGAGCTGTTTTTT. It encodes CASSVAGGPTGELFF. Based on the CDR3 plus reference TRBV9 and TRBJ2-2, the full variable domain is DSGVTQTPKHLITATGQRVTLRCSPRSGDLSVYWYQQSLDQGLQFLIQYYNGEERAKGNILERFSAQQFPDLHSELNLSSLELGDSALYFCASSVAGGPTGELFFGEGSRLTVL.

V and J are TRBV27 and TRBJ2-2; TRBD2 matches 8 bases. After removal of 7 bases from V and 3 bases from J, the junction contained 7 bases not matched to a gene. The CDR3 runs to 15 residues. From germline, CDR1 is MNHEY and CDR2 SMNVEV (reference sequence). In DNA, the CDR3 is TGTGCCAGCACACGAGCGGGAGCTTACACCGGGGAGCTGTTTTTT. Residues: CASTRAGAYTGELFF.

This sequence joins TRBV7-2 and TRBJ2-3; a weak D match, TRBD1 (6 bases). The CDR3 is 15 amino acids. CDR1 is SGHTA and CDR2 is FQGNSA in the germline V gene. Trimming stripped 2 bases from V and 0 bases from J, with 9 bases between. The CDR3 DNA reads TGTGCCAGCAGCTTACTGGGGACAAGCACAGATACGCAGTATTTT. Translated, it gives CASSLLGTSTDTQYF.

This sequence joins TRBV30 and TRBJ1-3, with D tentatively TRBD1 (5 bases). The V and J ends lost 2 bases and 2 bases respectively, with 13 bases between them. CDR1 is GTSNPN and CDR2 is SVGIG in the germline V gene (reference sequence). The CDR3 spans 15 residues. CDR3 amino acids: CAWSYPGRTGNTIYF. CDR3 coding DNA: TGTGCCTGGAGTTACCCGGGACGTACTGGAAACACCATATATTTT.

The chain couples TRBV7-2 to TRBJ2-1, with TRBD2 as a possible D gene (5 bases). The CDR3 contains 16 residues. Germline V gene sequence: CDR1 SGHTA, CDR2 FQGNSA. V lost 2 bases to trimming and J lost 4 bases, with 15 bases between them. The CDR3 protein is CASSLNTGRVYNEQFF. CDR3 nucleotides: TGTGCCAGCAGCTTAAATACCGGGCGGGTTTACAATGAGCAGTTCTTC.

The chain uses TRBV27 and TRBJ2-7, with D maybe TRBD2 (5 bases). The CDR3 sequence is 16 residues long. Germline loops: CDR1 MNHEY, CDR2 SMNVEV (reference sequence). V lost 2 bases and J 5 bases, leaving 19 bases between the germline ends. In DNA form, the CDR3 reads TGTGCCAGCAGTTTAGCATTGGCGGACCCGCGGGACGAGCAGTACTTC. It translates to CASSLALADPRDEQYF.

The chain couples TRBV28 to TRBJ2-5; D perhaps matches TRBD2 (6 bases). The germline V gene encodes CDR1 MDHEN and CDR2 SYDVKM. The CDR3 is 13 amino acids. Trimming removed 7 bases at V and 4 bases at J, with 13 bases between. The CDR3 here is CASTPAGIETQYF. CDR3 DNA sequence: TGTGCCAGCACCCCAGCGGGTATAGAGACCCAGTACTTC.